This T cell receptor beta chain was retrieved from a study of Tregs in tolerant kidney transplant recipients. The CDR3 runs to 13 residues. Germline loops: CDR1 SGDLS, CDR2 YYNGEE. Assay used: immunoSEQ multiplex PCR; TCRdb lists only in-frame clones, some missing. The record lists some 25,000 clones, of which the ten most abundant hold approximately 4.1%. Recipients received nonmyeloablative bone marrow transplants from related graft donors, with transient mixed chimerism. On this clone itself: Read sequence stops 3 residues before the CDR3 end, and the germline J gene provides the missing end.

The TCR comes from a human patient who received a combined kidney and bone marrow transplant. The graft donor may account for some of the T cells. The chain has TRBV9 and TRBJ1-4; unclear D gene. Source: CD4+ T cells from blood (PBMCs), taken 6 months after the transplant. The CDR3 here is CASSLLSGKELFF. The covered CDR3 bases are TGTGCCAGCAGCCTACTATCGGGGAAGGAA.